The 8 T cell receptor beta chains in this list originate from one sample, sequenced in a study of cytomegalovirus exposure and HLA in healthy donors. This PCR relied on a set of 60 Vbeta primers and 13 Jbeta primers. TCRdb's table, derived via immunoSEQ multiplex PCR, lists solely in-frame clones and lacks some. The sample contains approximately 170,000 clones, roughly 80% of which appear only once. Sequencing input: PBMCs. These receptors all stem from a male donor in good health and CMV-seronegative.

The rearrangement links TRBV5-4 to TRBJ1-2; a possible D gene is TRBD1 (5 bases). This CDR3 is built from 17 residues. Trimming took off 4 bases at V and 0 bases at J, with 19 bases between the two ends. Germline CDR1 SGHNT, CDR2 YYREEE (reference sequence). DNA for the CDR3: TGTGCCAGCAGCCCGGGGGGGAGGCTCCTGGCTAACTATGGCTACACCTTC. Residues: CASSPGGRLLANYGYTF.

This chain connects TRBV10-1 to TRBJ2-7; tentative D call: TRBD1 (6 bases). Trimming took off 5 bases at V and 6 bases at J, with 8 bases between the two ends. Looked up from germline, CDR1 is WNHNN and CDR2 is SYGVQD (reference sequence). The CDR3 length is 11 residues. The chain's CDR3 is CASSFRGEQYF. The CDR3 nucleotides read TGCGCCAGCAGTTTCAGGGGCGAGCAGTACTTC.

The chain links TRBV5-8 to TRBJ1-2; D is perhaps TRBD1 (5 bases). CDR1 is SGHTS and CDR2 is YDEGEE in the germline V gene. V was cut by 3 bases and J by 7 bases, with 16 bases left in between. CDR3 length: 14 amino acids. CDR3: CASSSPSGKGGYTF. The CDR3 coding sequence is TGTGCCAGCAGCTCACCTTCAGGGAAGGGTGGCTACACCTTC.

V usage is TRBV28 and J usage is TRBJ2-5, with TRBD2 identical over 9 bases. J was trimmed by 2 bases and V by 2 bases; bases with no gene match: 9. There are 17 residues in the CDR3. Germline assignment: CDR1 MDHEN and CDR2 SYDVKM. The CDR3 protein is CASSLLAGSTMQETQYF. In DNA form, the CDR3 reads TGTGCCAGCAGTTTACTAGCGGGGAGTACGATGCAAGAGACCCAGTACTTC. Combining the CDR3 with reference TRBV28 and TRBJ2-5 gives the whole variable domain DVKVTQSSRYLVKRTGEKVFLECVQDMDHENMFWYRQDPGLGLRLIYFSYDVKMKEKGDIPEGYSVSREKKERFSLILESASTNQTSMYLCASSLLAGSTMQETQYFGPGTRLLVL.

The genes are TRBV5-1 and TRBJ2-5; TRBD1 agrees at 10 bases. The DNA end is a closer match to TRBJ2-7, so the J assignment may be wrong. CDR3 length: 15 residues. Germline V lookup: CDR1 SGHRS, CDR2 YFSETQ. CDR3 DNA sequence: TGCGCCAGCAGCTCCGACAGGGGGCTCTTCCACGAGCAGTACTTC. It is translated as CASSSDRGLFHEQYF.

This chain's CDR3 is CASSLGASGEQYF. CDR3 bases: TGTGCCAGCAGCTTAGGAGCGTCTGGAGAGCAGTACTTC. J is TRBJ2-7 and V is TRBV13; the D is unclear. Germline CDR1 PRHDT, CDR2 FYEKMQ (reference sequence). Trimming pared 0 bases from V and 7 bases from J, leaving 10 bases between. The CDR3 is 13 amino acids.

This chain links TRBV5-6 with TRBJ2-5; TRBD1 might be the D (7 bases). The CDR3 totals 16 residues. Trimming took off 4 bases at V and 6 bases at J, with 22 bases between the two ends. Per germline, CDR1 SGHDT and CDR2 YYEEEE. Here the CDR3 reads CASSRLSGQGGQTQYF. CDR3 sequence (DNA): TGTGCCAGCAGCCGCTTGAGTGGTCAGGGGGGACAGACCCAGTACTTC.

CDR3 nucleotide sequence: TGTGCCAGCAGCTCTGAACCCGGGACTGTCTATGGCTACACCTTC. Translated: CASSSEPGTVYGYTF. The chain recombines TRBV7-9 with TRBJ1-2, with a weak D call TRBD1 (5 bases). Germline CDR1 and CDR2: SEHNR and FQNEAQ (reference sequence). This CDR3 contains 15 residues. The germline V and J ends were trimmed by 4 bases and 4 bases, with 16 bases remaining between them. The whole variable domain, filled in from reference TRBV7-9 and TRBJ1-2, reads DTGVSQNPRHKITKRGQNVTFRCDPISEHNRLYWYRQTLGQGPEFLTYFQNEAQLEKSRLLSDRFSAERPKGSFSTLEIQRTEQGDSAMYLCASSSEPGTVYGYTFGSGTRLTVV.